A single sample is the source of the 28 T cell receptor beta chains below, sequenced in a study of T-cell reconstitution after alpha-beta-depleted transplantation in children. Unique molecular identifiers were incorporated into the prepared TCRbeta library. TCRdb used MiXCR to reprocess the PCR reads, holding one entry per CDR3 protein. This table has approximately 500,000 distinct CDR3 sequences, 25% to 30% appearing once. Sequencing was performed on PBMCs, taken before TCRalphabeta/CD19-depleted stem cell transplant. These receptors were obtained from a boy less than two years old with Wiskott-Aldrich syndrome, due to receive a stem cell transplant.

This clonotype occurred many times. The genes are TRBV20-1 and TRBJ2-3, with TRBD1 matching over 9 bases. The junction had 3 bases not matched to a gene; V was cut back by 0 bases and J by 2 bases. Germline CDR1 DFQATT, CDR2 SNEGSKA (reference sequence). This CDR3 spans 15 amino acids. The CDR3 DNA reads TGCAGTGCTAGAGAGGGGGACAGGGACACAGATACGCAGTATTTT. Protein: CSAREGDRDTDTQYF.

This clonotype has more than one count but fewer than ten. The chain carries TRBV5-1 and TRBJ2-5; possible D gene TRBD2, 6 bases. The CDR3 is made up of 14 amino acids. Germline lookup yields CDR1 SGHRS and CDR2 YFSETQ. Between the trimmed V and J ends, which lost 1 base and 5 bases, there was a span of 12 bases. For the CDR3, the DNA is TGCGCCAGCAGCTTGTCGGGAGTTTGGGAGACCCAGTACTTC. Translation: CASSLSGVWETQYF.

This clonotype showed up just a few times. The chain carries TRBV5-6 and TRBJ2-1; D is perhaps TRBD2 (6 bases). The V gene lost 9 bases and the J gene lost 5 bases, with 18 bases spanning the gap. CDR1 is SGHDT and CDR2 is YYEEEE in the germline V gene. The CDR3 is made up of 14 amino acids. The CDR3 spells CATEITGGNNEQFF. The CDR3 DNA reads as TGTGCCACGGAAATAACAGGCGGGAACAATGAGCAGTTCTTC.

DNA for the CDR3: TGCAGTGCTAGAAAAGCGGGAGCGGTAGATACGCAGTATTTT. It specifies CSARKAGAVDTQYF. The rearrangement links TRBV20-1 to TRBJ2-3; 8 nucleotides line up with TRBD2. Germline V gene data show CDR1 as DFQATT and CDR2 as SNEGSKA (reference sequence). The trim removed 2 bases at V and 5 bases at J, leaving 6 bases unmatched. This CDR3 spans 14 amino acids.

Here the CDR3 DNA reads TGCGCCAGCAGCTTGATCGAGGGCAATGAAGCTTTCTTT. It yields the protein CASSLIEGNEAFF. The chain couples TRBV5-1 to TRBJ1-1; D call uncertain. Trimming stripped 1 base from V and 7 bases from J, with 11 bases between. Germline loops: CDR1 SGHRS, CDR2 YFSETQ. This CDR3 has 13 amino acids.

This clonotype has a count of ten or more. The rearrangement uses TRBV30 and TRBJ2-1; D is unresolved. CDR1 is GTSNPN, CDR2 SVGIG, per germline (reference sequence). Trimming left V 1 base short and J 7 bases short, with 8 bases between. The CDR3 is made up of 12 amino acids. Here the CDR3 DNA reads TGTGCCTGGAGTGATTCCATAAATGAGCAGTTCTTC. This gives the protein CAWSDSINEQFF.

The rearrangement links TRBV7-2 to TRBJ2-1; no definite D call. The CDR3 has 15 residues. Germline V gene lookup returns CDR1 SGHTA and CDR2 FQGNSA. Trimming pared 5 bases from V and 3 bases from J, leaving 14 bases between. The CDR3 is CASSPRTYNYNEQFF. CDR3 coding DNA: TGTGCCAGCAGCCCTAGGACGTATAACTACAATGAGCAGTTCTTC.

The chain joins TRBV5-1 to TRBJ1-1, with 7 bases matching TRBD1. The CDR3 runs 13 residues. CDR1 and CDR2 (germline): SGHRS, YFSETQ. The junction had 4 bases not matched to a gene; V was cut back by 0 bases and J by 8 bases. CDR3 nucleotides: TGCGCCAGCAGCTTGGCCCAACAGGGGGAAGCTTTCTTT. This translates into CASSLAQQGEAFF. Filled out from reference TRBV5-1 and TRBJ1-1, the complete variable domain reads KAGVTQTPRYLIKTRGQQVTLSCSPISGHRSVSWYQQTPGQGLQFLFEYFSETQRNKGNFPGRFSGRQFSNSRSEMNVSTLELGDSALYLCASSLAQQGEAFFGQGTRLTVV.

DNA of the CDR3: TGTGCCAGCAGCGTAGGCAGGGCGGGAGAGCAGTTCTTC. Translating gives CASSVGRAGEQFF. J is TRBJ2-1 and V is TRBV9, with D tentatively TRBD2 (6 bases). The CDR3 sequence is 13 residues long. Germline V lookup: CDR1 SGDLS, CDR2 YYNGEE. Trimming left V 0 bases short and J 10 bases short, with 11 bases between. Combining the CDR3 with reference TRBV9 and TRBJ2-1 gives the whole variable domain DSGVTQTPKHLITATGQRVTLRCSPRSGDLSVYWYQQSLDQGLQFLIQYYNGEERAKGNILERFSAQQFPDLHSELNLSSLELGDSALYFCASSVGRAGEQFFGPGTRLTVL.

The rearrangement uses TRBV7-2 and TRBJ2-1; D possibly corresponds to TRBD2 (5 bases). The CDR3 sequence is 13 residues long. From germline, CDR1 is SGHTA and CDR2 FQGNSA. The ends were cut back, 5 bases at V and 5 bases at J, with 10 bases in the middle. The CDR3 DNA is TGTGCCAGCAGCCTACAGAGGGACAATGAGCAGTTCTTC. This sequence encodes CASSLQRDNEQFF.

This chain connects TRBV5-1 to TRBJ2-2; 13 bases are shared with TRBD2. This CDR3 has 16 residues. V shed 0 bases, J shed 7 bases, and the junction held 3 bases outside the gene matches. Germline CDR1 is SGHRS and CDR2 is YFSETQ. The CDR3 nucleotides read TGCGCCAGCAGCTTGGCCGGGACTAGCGGGAACGGGGAGCTGTTTTTT. It codes for CASSLAGTSGNGELFF.

This clonotype was observed a few times. The chain recombines TRBV6-5 with TRBJ2-3, with a tentative D call TRBD2 (5 bases). The CDR3 consists of 14 residues. Trimming took 2 bases from V and 5 from J, leaving 11 bases between them. Germline V lookup: CDR1 MNHEY, CDR2 SVGAGI. In DNA, the CDR3 is TGTGCCAGCAGTTACGTCCGGGCGGGAGATACGCAGTATTTT. It specifies CASSYVRAGDTQYF.

The chain carries TRBV5-1 and TRBJ2-5; D is undetermined. V was trimmed by 5 bases and J by 0 bases, leaving 5 bases between them. This CDR3 contains 12 residues. Germline V CDR1 and CDR2: SGHRS, YFSETQ. CDR3 amino acids: CASRMDQETQYF. The CDR3 bases are TGCGCCAGCAGGATGGACCAAGAGACCCAGTACTTC.

This clonotype occurred a few times. The gene calls are TRBV5-1 and TRBJ1-2; D perhaps matches TRBD1 (5 bases). Germline values: CDR1 SGHRS, CDR2 YFSETQ. This CDR3 contains 16 residues. Trimming cost V 4 bases and J 2 bases, with 18 bases left between them. The CDR3 nucleotides read TGCGCCAGCAGCCCTTGGAGGGGCGAAATAAACTATGGCTACACCTTC. Translated, it gives CASSPWRGEINYGYTF.

The chain joins TRBV6-6 to TRBJ2-7, with D possibly TRBD2 on 6 matching bases. V dropped 0 bases and J dropped 12 bases, with 15 bases sitting between them. Germline V CDR1 and CDR2: MNHNY, SVGAGI (reference sequence). This CDR3 has 13 amino acids. This CDR3 reads CASSYSYKGEAYF. DNA of the CDR3: TGTGCCAGCAGTTACTCATATAAAGGGGAGGCGTACTTC.

This chain joins TRBV2 and TRBJ2-2; D tentatively reads TRBD1 or TRBD2 (6 bases each). Germline V gives CDR1 SNHLY, CDR2 FYNNEI. With 8 bases removed from V and 7 bases from J, the gap between germline ends came to 20 bases. This CDR3 is 15 amino acids long. The CDR3: CASVGGTGLSGELFF. CDR3 sequence (DNA): TGTGCCAGCGTGGGAGGTACAGGGTTGAGCGGGGAGCTGTTTTTT.

This sequence joins TRBV28 and TRBJ1-1; possibly TRBD1 for D (5 bases). The CDR3 is made up of 17 amino acids. V lost 4 bases to trimming and J lost 1 base, with 19 bases between them. Germline V gives CDR1 MDHEN, CDR2 SYDVKM. This CDR3 reads CASSSGRQRRGNTEAFF. CDR3 sequence (DNA): TGTGCCAGCAGTTCCGGAAGACAGAGAAGGGGGAACACTGAAGCTTTCTTT.

At least ten counts were recorded for this clonotype. The V and J genes are TRBV12-3 or TRBV12-4 and TRBJ2-1, with TRBD2 matching 7 bases. V lost 1 base, J lost 6 bases, and 9 bases stayed unmatched. The CDR3 sequence is 16 residues long. DNA for the CDR3: TGTGCCAGCAGTTTAGGCCGGGGAGGGTTGAGCAATGAGCAGTTCTTC. It encodes CASSLGRGGLSNEQFF.

V is TRBV5-1 and J is TRBJ2-3; D perhaps matches TRBD2 (6 bases). The CDR3 totals 18 residues. Germline V lookup: CDR1 SGHRS, CDR2 YFSETQ. Deletions cut 1 base from V and 0 bases from J, with 18 bases between. CDR3 nucleotide sequence: TGCGCCAGCAGCTTGTGGCGGTTAAATAGCGGTAGCACAGATACGCAGTATTTT. Protein product: CASSLWRLNSGSTDTQYF. Full variable domain (outside the CDR3, taken from reference TRBV5-1 and TRBJ2-3): KAGVTQTPRYLIKTRGQQVTLSCSPISGHRSVSWYQQTPGQGLQFLFEYFSETQRNKGNFPGRFSGRQFSNSRSEMNVSTLELGDSALYLCASSLWRLNSGSTDTQYFGPGTRLTVL.

This chain joins TRBV29-1 and TRBJ2-3; TRBD2 agrees at 13 bases. Germline CDR1 is SQVTM and CDR2 is ANQGSEA. The CDR3 covers 15 residues. V lost 7 bases and J lost 9; bases outside the gene matches: 13. In DNA, the CDR3 is TGCAGCGGATACACGGGACTAGCGGGGAGAGGGACGCAGTATTTT. This translates into CSGYTGLAGRGTQYF.

The rearrangement uses TRBV5-1 and TRBJ2-5; 7 nucleotides agree with TRBD1. The CDR3 is 15 amino acids. The trim removed 6 bases at V and 0 bases at J, leaving 8 bases unmatched. The germline gives CDR1 SGHRS, CDR2 YFSETQ. The CDR3 spells CASNRQGGNQETQYF. The DNA of the CDR3 is TGCGCCAGCAATCGACAGGGTGGGAACCAAGAGACCCAGTACTTC.

The chain uses TRBV5-1 and TRBJ2-2; D ambiguous. The CDR3 loop spans 17 amino acids. Germline V gene sequence: CDR1 SGHRS, CDR2 YFSETQ. Trimming stripped 2 bases from V and 6 bases from J, with 20 bases between. CDR3 nucleotide sequence: TGCGCCAGCAGCTTAGTACTGGCGGTCCCTGCCTCCGGGGAGCTGTTTTTT. Protein sequence: CASSLVLAVPASGELFF.

The chain links TRBV5-6 to TRBJ2-6; no firm D call. The ends were cut back, 5 bases at V and 0 bases at J, with 3 bases in the middle. The CDR3 has 13 residues. Looked up from germline, CDR1 is SGHDT and CDR2 is YYEEEE. The CDR3 reads CASRFSGANVLTF. For the CDR3, the DNA is TGTGCCAGCAGGTTCTCTGGGGCCAACGTCCTGACTTTC.

There are a few counts of this clonotype. This chain connects TRBV5-1 to TRBJ2-1; 8 nucleotides match TRBD2. This CDR3 region has 13 residues. Germline loops: CDR1 SGHRS, CDR2 YFSETQ. The trim removed 1 base at V and 10 bases at J, leaving 4 bases unmatched. The CDR3 nucleotides are TGCGCCAGCAGCTTGAACCCTAGCGGGGAGCAGTTCTTC. This codes for CASSLNPSGEQFF.

V and J are TRBV12-3 or TRBV12-4 and TRBJ2-3; TRBD2 is a possible D gene (6 bases). The V gene lost 4 bases and the J gene lost 0 bases, with 17 bases spanning the gap. This CDR3 is 17 amino acids long. In nucleotides, the CDR3 is TGTGCCAGCAGTTCTTTAGGGAGGCGGCTTAGCACAGATACGCAGTATTTT. The encoded protein is CASSSLGRRLSTDTQYF.

The rearrangement joins TRBV29-1 to TRBJ1-5; TRBD1 is a possible D gene (5 bases). Germline V gene lookup returns CDR1 SQVTM and CDR2 ANQGSEA. The CDR3 totals 14 residues. V was trimmed by 0 bases and J by 7 bases, leaving 13 bases between them. The DNA of the CDR3 is TGCAGCGTTGAAGATGGGGGTTCAGGGCAGCCCCAGCATTTT. Residues: CSVEDGGSGQPQHF.

The chain couples TRBV3-1 to TRBJ2-1; the match to TRBD2 covers 8 bases. V shed 6 bases and J 5 bases; nucleotides not matched to a gene: 9. This CDR3 contains 15 residues. Germline loops: CDR1 LGHDT, CDR2 YNNKEL (reference sequence). The CDR3 spells CASSLAGLSHNEQFF. In DNA form, the CDR3 reads TGTGCCAGCAGTTTAGCGGGACTATCACACAATGAGCAGTTCTTC.

The chain links TRBV7-9 to TRBJ1-1; perhaps TRBD1 as D (5 bases). The CDR3 covers 13 residues. Trimming took off 5 bases at V and 5 bases at J, with 12 bases between the two ends. Germline V lookup: CDR1 SEHNR, CDR2 FQNEAQ (reference sequence). CDR3 residues: CASSGNGGTEAFF. The DNA for the CDR3 is TGTGCCAGCAGCGGGAACGGGGGAACTGAAGCTTTCTTT.